This entry lists 30 T cell receptor beta chains sequenced from one sample in a study of human T cells and chemical hapten exposure. Time point specified: patch test 1, 2 weeks after DPC sensitization. Described treatment: therapeutic diphenylcyclopropenone sensitization with weekly scalp DPC. From the RACE reads, TCRdb called clonotypes with MiXCR, one entry per CDR3 protein. This sample has fewer than 100,000 distinct CDR3 sequences; 12% occur once, and the top ten carry about 3.7%. The sequencing here drew on whole blood, taken in connection with sensitization to the hapten diphenylcyclopropenone (DPC). These receptors were collected from a woman in her sixties or seventies with alopecia areata. Some clones in this sample may be carry-over from other donors' samples.

This chain uses TRBV6-1 with TRBJ2-7; D is uncertain. Germline V lookup: CDR1 MNHNS, CDR2 SASEGT. V was pared by 0 bases and J by 4 bases, with 10 bases between. This CDR3 is 14 amino acids long. The CDR3 is CASSEAPEEYEQYF. The CDR3 DNA follows: TGTGCCAGCAGTGAAGCGCCGGAAGAATACGAGCAGTACTTC.

This rearrangement joins TRBV10-3 to TRBJ2-7; 12 bases fit TRBD2. V trimming: 6 bases; J trimming: 2 bases; junction bases outside the gene matches: 5. In germline, CDR1 is ENHRY, CDR2 SYGVKD. The CDR3 loop spans 15 amino acids. CDR3 sequence reads: CAISGGLAGTYEQYF. CDR3 coding DNA: TGTGCCATCAGCGGAGGACTAGCGGGAACCTACGAGCAGTACTTC.

This clonotype was counted at least ten times. CDR3 region: CAISVLALGSYNEQFF. The CDR3, as DNA: TGTGCCATCAGTGTCTTAGCCCTTGGGTCCTACAATGAGCAGTTCTTC. The V and J genes are TRBV10-3 and TRBJ2-1, with unresolved D. The V gene's germline CDR1 is ENHRY and CDR2 SYGVKD. The CDR3 runs 16 residues. V gave up 4 bases and J gave up 1 base, with 14 bases separating them.

In its sample, this clonotype was seen many times. V usage is TRBV15 and J usage is TRBJ1-1; D gene ambiguous. The CDR3 extends over 14 amino acids. Trimming removed 0 bases from V and 3 bases from J, with 8 bases in between. The V gene's germline CDR1 is LNHNV and CDR2 YYDKDF (reference sequence). CDR3 region: CATSRDPRDTEAFF. The CDR3, as DNA: TGTGCCACCAGCAGAGATCCGAGGGACACTGAAGCTTTCTTT.

This clonotype has a handful of counts. The chain combines TRBV11-2 with TRBJ1-3; D is unclear. Germline CDR1 reads SGHAT; CDR2 reads FQNNGV. The germline V and J ends were trimmed by 2 bases and 7 bases, with 9 bases remaining between them. CDR3 size: 13 residues. The DNA for the CDR3 is TGTGCCAGCAGCTTAAACACGTGGAACACCATATATTTT. It codes for CASSLNTWNTIYF.

In its sample, this clonotype was seen many times. The chain has TRBV7-6 and TRBJ2-3, with TRBD1 matching over 8 bases. Trimming at V came to 1 base and at J to 1 base, leaving 13 bases not matched to a gene. CDR1 SGHVS and CDR2 FNYEAQ come from the germline V gene. The CDR3 has 19 amino acids. The DNA for the CDR3 is TGTGCCAGCAGCTTAGGCCCCGGACAGGGAGCCATTGGCACAGATACGCAGTATTTT. Translating gives CASSLGPGQGAIGTDTQYF.

Only a few counts were recorded for this clonotype. V usage is TRBV20-1 and J usage is TRBJ1-1; TRBD1 might be the D (5 bases). Germline V gene data show CDR1 as DFQATT and CDR2 as SNEGSKA (reference sequence). The CDR3 spans 15 residues. V was cut by 1 base and J by 1 base, with 13 bases left in between. In DNA form, the CDR3 reads TGCAGTGCTAGAGCCCCGGGGAGGGGGAACACTGAAGCTTTCTTT. Translation: CSARAPGRGNTEAFF.

The chain is built from TRBV29-1 and TRBJ2-4; D is unclear. Trimming removed 6 bases from V and 0 bases from J, with 6 bases in between. Germline V gene lookup returns CDR1 SQVTM and CDR2 ANQGSEA. The CDR3 has 12 residues. The CDR3 DNA follows: TGCAGCGTCGGGTTAGCCAAAAACATTCAGTACTTC. It is translated as CSVGLAKNIQYF.

This clonotype was picked up a small number of times. CDR3 sequence reads: CASSVRGSLRTGELFF. CDR3 nucleotides: TGTGCCAGCAGCGTAAGGGGCAGCCTGAGGACCGGGGAGCTGTTTTTT. The rearrangement links TRBV9 to TRBJ2-2; TRBD1 might be the D (5 bases). V was trimmed by 1 base and J by 5 bases, leaving 15 bases between them. Germline CDR1 and CDR2: SGDLS and YYNGEE. This CDR3 contains 16 residues.

In this sample, this clonotype turned up a few times. The rearrangement joins TRBV10-3 to TRBJ2-7; D perhaps matches TRBD1 (6 bases). The CDR3 totals 14 residues. V was clipped by 6 bases and J by 5 bases, with 17 bases between them. CDR1 and CDR2 from the germline V gene are ENHRY and SYGVKD. The DNA of the CDR3 is TGTGCCATCAGAACACAGGGTAATTTGCACGAGCAGTACTTC. As protein: CAIRTQGNLHEQYF.

This chain joins TRBV3-1 and TRBJ1-4; the D gene is possibly TRBD1 (5 bases). Trimming shortened V by 6 bases and J by 0 bases, and 8 bases separated the two germline ends. The CDR3 totals 14 residues. Germline-derived CDR1 and CDR2 are LGHDT and YNNKEL (reference sequence). CDR3 loop: CASSPGSTNEKLFF. The CDR3 nucleotides are TGTGCCAGCAGTCCAGGGTCAACTAATGAAAAACTGTTTTTT.

This clonotype was seen at least ten times. The chain combines TRBV4-2 with TRBJ1-1; D possibly corresponds to TRBD1 (5 bases). Germline lookup yields CDR1 LGHNA and CDR2 YNFKEQ. The CDR3 sequence is 18 residues long. V was clipped by 0 bases and J by 5 bases, with 22 bases between them. The CDR3 nucleotides are TGTGCCAGCAGCCAAGATGTCAGTTGGGAGGGACGAAAAACTGAAGCTTTCTTT. This encodes CASSQDVSWEGRKTEAFF.

This clonotype was seen repeatedly, ten times or more. This chain joins TRBV7-2 and TRBJ1-6; unclear D gene. Trimming took off 6 bases at V and 7 bases at J, with 19 bases between the two ends. The V gene's germline CDR1 is SGHTA and CDR2 FQGNSA. The CDR3 length is 16 residues. This chain's CDR3 is CASSSYLAGRNSPLHF. The CDR3 bases are TGTGCCAGCAGTTCCTATTTGGCAGGCAGGAATTCACCCCTCCACTTT.

By share, this clonotype ranks as medium-sized. The gene calls are TRBV12-5 and TRBJ2-7; 8 nucleotides align to TRBD2. Germline V gene data show CDR1 as LGHNT and CDR2 as FRNRAP. The CDR3 covers 14 residues. CDR3 sequence reads: CASRGAGASYEQYF. As DNA, the CDR3 is TGTGCCTCCCGCGGAGCGGGGGCCTCCTACGAGCAGTACTTC. Together with reference TRBV12-5 and TRBJ2-7, the CDR3 gives the full variable domain: DARVTQTPRHKVTEMGQEVTMRCQPILGHNTVFWYRQTMMQGLELLAYFRNRAPLDDSGMPKDRFSAEMPDATLATLKIQPSEPRDSAVYFCASRGAGASYEQYFGPGTRLTVT.

In this sample, this clonotype turned up many times. V is TRBV9 and J is TRBJ2-3, with 7 bases matching TRBD1. Germline CDR1 and CDR2: SGDLS and YYNGEE. The CDR3 has 14 residues. V trimming: 0 bases; J trimming: 6 bases; junction bases outside the gene matches: 4. CDR3 coding DNA: TGTGCCAGCAGCGTAGAGGGGGCCGCGGATACGCAGTATTTT. Translation: CASSVEGAADTQYF.

This clonotype was counted a few times. This chain links TRBV9 with TRBJ1-1; D is undetermined. Trimming stripped 0 bases from V and 5 bases from J, with 14 bases between. CDR1 is SGDLS, CDR2 YYNGEE, per germline. The CDR3 sequence is 15 residues long. The CDR3, as DNA: TGTGCCAGCAGCGTAGAGGGTACGGGTTTTACTGAAGCTTTCTTT. Translating gives CASSVEGTGFTEAFF. Supplemented by reference TRBV9 and TRBJ1-1, the full variable domain reads DSGVTQTPKHLITATGQRVTLRCSPRSGDLSVYWYQQSLDQGLQFLIQYYNGEERAKGNILERFSAQQFPDLHSELNLSSLELGDSALYFCASSVEGTGFTEAFFGQGTRLTVV.

This clonotype was found a few times. The chain recombines TRBV20-1 with TRBJ1-2; 12 positions agree with TRBD1. This CDR3 spans 14 amino acids. Trimming took 1 base from V and 4 from J; bases not matched to a gene: 1. Germline loops: CDR1 DFQATT, CDR2 SNEGSKA (reference sequence). The CDR3 is CSARGDRGLYGYTF. In DNA form, the CDR3 reads TGCAGTGCTAGAGGGGACAGGGGGCTCTATGGCTACACCTTC.

This clonotype showed up just a few times. The V gene is TRBV7-6, the J gene TRBJ2-3; the match to TRBD2 covers 10 bases. Germline V CDR1 and CDR2: SGHVS, FNYEAQ. The CDR3 extends over 14 amino acids. With V trimmed by 5 bases and J by 3 bases, 2 bases remained unmatched. CDR3 residues: CASSVSGGTDTQYF. DNA of the CDR3: TGTGCCAGCAGCGTTAGCGGGGGGACAGATACGCAGTATTTT.

The table lists this clonotype with a few counts. J is TRBJ1-5 and V is TRBV6-6, with a weak D call TRBD1 (6 bases). Germline loops: CDR1 MNHNY, CDR2 SVGAGI (reference sequence). Trimming shortened V by 4 bases and J by 5 bases, and 21 bases separated the two germline ends. The CDR3 has 17 amino acids. The CDR3 loop reads CASSSSLQGREDQPQHF. The CDR3 region has the DNA TGTGCCAGCAGTTCCTCACTACAGGGAAGAGAGGATCAGCCCCAGCATTTT.

This clonotype was seen many times. The chain couples TRBV3-1 to TRBJ2-3, with 11 bases identical to TRBD2. The CDR3 sequence is 17 residues long. Germline CDR1 LGHDT, CDR2 YNNKEL (reference sequence). V dropped 2 bases and J dropped 0; count of bases not matched to a gene: 4. CDR3 loop: CASSQSGTSGSTDTQYF. CDR3 DNA sequence: TGTGCCAGCAGCCAATCCGGGACTAGCGGAAGCACAGATACGCAGTATTTT.

The chain has TRBV29-1 and TRBJ1-1; D not certain. The CDR3 is 13 residues long. Trimming cost V 6 bases and J 3 bases, with 14 bases left between them. The germline V gene has CDR1 SQVTM and CDR2 ANQGSEA. CDR3: CSVTGQEDTEAFF. In DNA, the CDR3 is TGCAGCGTGACCGGCCAGGAGGACACTGAAGCTTTCTTT.

CDR3: CASSVMDRAYEQYF. CDR3 coding DNA: TGTGCCAGCAGCGTGATGGACAGAGCCTACGAGCAGTACTTC. This chain uses TRBV7-2 with TRBJ2-7; D might be TRBD1 (6 bases). V lost 5 bases and J lost 2, with 13 bases in between. Germline assignment: CDR1 SGHTA and CDR2 FQGNSA. The CDR3 length is 14 residues.

In this sample, this clonotype turned up many times. This sequence joins TRBV20-1 and TRBJ1-4, with D possibly being TRBD1 (5 bases). The V and J ends lost 3 bases and 5 bases respectively, with 16 bases between them. The CDR3 has 15 residues. Germline CDR1 and CDR2: DFQATT and SNEGSKA (reference sequence). The CDR3 sequence: CSASLRGRTNEKLFF. The CDR3, as DNA: TGCAGTGCTAGTTTGAGGGGACGGACCAATGAAAAACTGTTTTTT.

This rearrangement joins TRBV6-5 to TRBJ2-3, with D perhaps TRBD1 (6 bases). The length of the CDR3 is 15 residues. Trimming cost V 6 bases and J 3 bases, with 16 bases left between them. Germline CDR1 reads MNHEY; CDR2 reads SVGAGI. DNA of the CDR3: TGTGCCAGCAGACGCACAGGGCTGGGGACAGATACGCAGTATTTT. This translates into CASRRTGLGTDTQYF.

This clonotype was recorded many times. This chain joins TRBV2 and TRBJ2-3; tentatively, D is TRBD2 (6 bases). The ends were cut back, 3 bases at V and 11 bases at J, with 21 bases in the middle. Germline V gene data show CDR1 as SNHLY and CDR2 as FYNNEI. This CDR3 has 15 residues. The CDR3 is CASSETVWDSQEQYF. The CDR3 DNA reads TGTGCCAGCAGTGAGACGGTTTGGGACTCTCAAGAGCAGTATTTT.

V gene TRBV20-1 combines with J gene TRBJ2-7, with TRBD2 matching 7 bases. Trimming cost V 3 bases and J 0 bases; bases outside gene matches: 2. This CDR3 contains 13 residues. CDR1 DFQATT and CDR2 SNEGSKA come from the germline V gene (reference sequence). This chain's CDR3 is CSASGGSSYEQYF. The DNA of the CDR3 is TGCAGTGCTAGCGGGGGGAGCTCCTACGAGCAGTACTTC.

This clonotype was picked up a small number of times. The chain joins TRBV19 to TRBJ2-3, with TRBD2 as a possible D gene (6 bases). CDR1 is LNHDA and CDR2 is SQIVND in the germline V gene (reference sequence). V shed 5 bases and J shed 0 bases, with 12 bases lying between them. CDR3 length: 15 amino acids. CDR3 coding DNA: TGTGCCAGTAGTTCTAGCGTCTCTAGCACAGATACGCAGTATTTT. Protein sequence: CASSSSVSSTDTQYF.

By its share, this clonotype is medium-sized (0.01 to 0.1%). This rearrangement joins TRBV20-1 to TRBJ2-7, with D unclear. Germline values: CDR1 DFQATT, CDR2 SNEGSKA (reference sequence). Trimming took off 2 bases at V and 3 bases at J, with 8 bases between the two ends. The CDR3 loop spans 12 amino acids. The CDR3 region has the DNA TGCAGTGCTAGATTGTCTAACTACGAGCAGTACTTC. Amino acid sequence: CSARLSNYEQYF.

This clonotype was found a few times. The V gene is TRBV12-3 or TRBV12-4, the J gene TRBJ2-5; D is undetermined. V was pared by 2 bases and J by 2 bases, with 15 bases between. The CDR3 sequence is 16 residues long. The CDR3: CASSLSQGPLQETQYF. The CDR3 DNA reads as TGTGCCAGCAGTTTATCCCAAGGCCCCTTGCAAGAGACCCAGTACTTC.

This clonotype was seen more than once but under ten times. V is TRBV7-2 and J is TRBJ1-1; the D is unclear. CDR1 is SGHTA and CDR2 is FQGNSA in the germline V gene. The CDR3 sequence is 16 residues long. Trimming took 0 bases from V and 4 from J, leaving 15 bases between them. The CDR3 sequence is CASSLARNSGSTEAFF. CDR3 nucleotides: TGTGCCAGCAGCTTAGCGCGTAATTCGGGGAGCACTGAAGCTTTCTTT. Full variable domain (rest looked up from reference TRBV7-2 and TRBJ1-1): GAGVSQSPSNKVTEKGKDVELRCDPISGHTALYWYRQSLGQGLEFLIYFQGNSAPDKSGLPSDRFSAERTGGSVSTLTIQRTQQEDSAVYLCASSLARNSGSTEAFFGQGTRLTVV.